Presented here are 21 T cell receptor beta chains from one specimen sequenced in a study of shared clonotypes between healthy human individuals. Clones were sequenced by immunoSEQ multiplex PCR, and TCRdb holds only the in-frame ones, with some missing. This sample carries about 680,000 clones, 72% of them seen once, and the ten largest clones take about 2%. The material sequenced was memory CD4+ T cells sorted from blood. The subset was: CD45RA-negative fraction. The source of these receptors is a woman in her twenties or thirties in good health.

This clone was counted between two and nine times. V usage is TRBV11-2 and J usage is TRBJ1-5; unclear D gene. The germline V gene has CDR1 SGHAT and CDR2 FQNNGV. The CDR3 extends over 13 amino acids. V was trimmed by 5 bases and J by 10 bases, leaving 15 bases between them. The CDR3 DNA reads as TGTGCCAGCAGCCAAGATCCCGGCGGTCCCCAGCATTTT. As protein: CASSQDPGGPQHF.

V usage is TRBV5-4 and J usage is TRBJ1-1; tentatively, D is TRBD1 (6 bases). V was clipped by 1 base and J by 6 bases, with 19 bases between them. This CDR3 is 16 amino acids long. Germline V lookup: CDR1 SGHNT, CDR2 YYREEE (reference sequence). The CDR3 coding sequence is TGTGCCAGCAGCTTGAGCGGGCGGCAGGGGAGGGCTGAAGCTTTCTTT. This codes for CASSLSGRQGRAEAFF.

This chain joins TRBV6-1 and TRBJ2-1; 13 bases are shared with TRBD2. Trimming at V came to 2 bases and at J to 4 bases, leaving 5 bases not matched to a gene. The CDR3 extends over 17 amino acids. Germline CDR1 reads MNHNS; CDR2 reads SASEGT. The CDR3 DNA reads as TGTGCCAGCAGTGAAACGCCGGGACTAGCGGGATACAATGAGCAGTTCTTC. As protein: CASSETPGLAGYNEQFF.

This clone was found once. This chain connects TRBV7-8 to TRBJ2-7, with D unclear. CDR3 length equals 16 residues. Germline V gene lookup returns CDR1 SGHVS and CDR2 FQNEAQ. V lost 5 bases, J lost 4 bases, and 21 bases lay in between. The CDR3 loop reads CASSQRTTDLQYEQYF. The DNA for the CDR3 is TGTGCCAGCAGCCAGAGAACAACCGACCTCCAATACGAGCAGTACTTC.

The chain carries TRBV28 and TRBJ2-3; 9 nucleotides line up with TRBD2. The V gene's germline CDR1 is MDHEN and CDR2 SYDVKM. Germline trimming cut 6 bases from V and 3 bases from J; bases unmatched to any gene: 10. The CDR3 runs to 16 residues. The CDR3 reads CASSRPGTSMTDTQYF. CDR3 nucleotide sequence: TGTGCCAGCAGCCGCCCCGGGACTAGCATGACAGATACGCAGTATTTT.

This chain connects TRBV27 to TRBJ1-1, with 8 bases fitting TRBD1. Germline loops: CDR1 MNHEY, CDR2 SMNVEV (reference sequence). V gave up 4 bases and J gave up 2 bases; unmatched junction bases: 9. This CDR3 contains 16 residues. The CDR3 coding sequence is TGTGCCAGCAGTTCACGGACAGGGACGCGAAACACTGAAGCTTTCTTT. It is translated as CASSSRTGTRNTEAFF.

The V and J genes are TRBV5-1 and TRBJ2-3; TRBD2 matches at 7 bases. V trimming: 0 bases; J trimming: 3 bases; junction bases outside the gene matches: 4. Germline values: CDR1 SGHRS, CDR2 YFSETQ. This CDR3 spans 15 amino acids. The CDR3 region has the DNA TGCGCCAGCAGCTTGGGGACTAGGAGTACAGATACGCAGTATTTT. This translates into CASSLGTRSTDTQYF.

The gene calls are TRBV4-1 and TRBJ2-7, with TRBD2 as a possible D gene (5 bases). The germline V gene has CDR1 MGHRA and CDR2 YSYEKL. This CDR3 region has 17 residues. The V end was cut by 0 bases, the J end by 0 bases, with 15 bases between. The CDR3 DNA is TGCGCCAGCAGCCAAGATACTTGGAGGACCCCCTCCTACGAGCAGTACTTC. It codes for CASSQDTWRTPSYEQYF.

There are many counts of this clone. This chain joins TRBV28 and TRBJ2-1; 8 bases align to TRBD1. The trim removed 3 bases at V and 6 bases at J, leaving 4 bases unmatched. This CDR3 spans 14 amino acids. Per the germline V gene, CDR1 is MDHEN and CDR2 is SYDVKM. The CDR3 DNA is TGTGCCAGCAGTTTGACAGGGGAGTCCAATGAGCAGTTCTTC. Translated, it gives CASSLTGESNEQFF.

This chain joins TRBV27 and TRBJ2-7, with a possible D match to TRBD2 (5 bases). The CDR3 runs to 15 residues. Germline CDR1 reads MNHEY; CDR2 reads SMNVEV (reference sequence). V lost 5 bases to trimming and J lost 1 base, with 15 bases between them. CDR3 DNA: TGTGCCAGCAGTCCCCGGGGAACGATTTCCTACGAGCAGTACTTC. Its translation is CASSPRGTISYEQYF.

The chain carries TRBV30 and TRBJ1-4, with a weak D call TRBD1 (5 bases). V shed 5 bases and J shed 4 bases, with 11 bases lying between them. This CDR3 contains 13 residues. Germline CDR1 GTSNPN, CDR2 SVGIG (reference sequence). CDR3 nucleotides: TGTGCCTGGGACCGGGGCCTTAATGAAAAACTGTTTTTT. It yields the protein CAWDRGLNEKLFF. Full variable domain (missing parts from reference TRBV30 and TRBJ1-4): SQTIHQWPATLVQPVGSPLSLECTVEGTSNPNLYWYRQAAGRGLQLLFYSVGIGQISSEVPQNLSASRPQDRQFILSSKKLLLSDSGFYLCAWDRGLNEKLFFGSGTQLSVL.

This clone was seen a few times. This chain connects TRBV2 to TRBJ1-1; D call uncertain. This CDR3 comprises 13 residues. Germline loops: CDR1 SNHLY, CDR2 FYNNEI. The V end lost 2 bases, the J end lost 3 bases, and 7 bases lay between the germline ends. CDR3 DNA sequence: TGTGCCAGCAGTGAATCCAGCTACACTGAAGCTTTCTTT. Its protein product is CASSESSYTEAFF.

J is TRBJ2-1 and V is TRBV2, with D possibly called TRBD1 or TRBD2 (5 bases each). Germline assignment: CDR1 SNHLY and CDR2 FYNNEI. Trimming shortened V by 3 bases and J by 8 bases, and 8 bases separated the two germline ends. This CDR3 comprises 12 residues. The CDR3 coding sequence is TGTGCCAGCAGTGAGGGGGTGGATGAGCAGTTCTTC. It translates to CASSEGVDEQFF.

CDR3 residues: CASSPNALVSYEQYF. For the CDR3, the DNA is TGTGCCAGCAGCCCCAACGCGCTAGTCTCCTACGAGCAGTACTTC. The V gene is TRBV7-2, the J gene TRBJ2-7; D remains unclear. The CDR3 is 15 amino acids. Per the germline V gene, CDR1 is SGHTA and CDR2 is FQGNSA. V lost 5 bases and J 0 bases, leaving 14 bases between the germline ends. Full variable domain (rest looked up from reference TRBV7-2 and TRBJ2-7): GAGVSQSPSNKVTEKGKDVELRCDPISGHTALYWYRQSLGQGLEFLIYFQGNSAPDKSGLPSDRFSAERTGGSVSTLTIQRTQQEDSAVYLCASSPNALVSYEQYFGPGTRLTVT.

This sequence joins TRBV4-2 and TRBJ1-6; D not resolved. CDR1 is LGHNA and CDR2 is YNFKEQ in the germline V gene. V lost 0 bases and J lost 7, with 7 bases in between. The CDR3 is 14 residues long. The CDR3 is CASSQDLQNSPLHF. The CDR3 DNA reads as TGTGCCAGCAGCCAAGATCTGCAGAATTCACCCCTCCACTTT.

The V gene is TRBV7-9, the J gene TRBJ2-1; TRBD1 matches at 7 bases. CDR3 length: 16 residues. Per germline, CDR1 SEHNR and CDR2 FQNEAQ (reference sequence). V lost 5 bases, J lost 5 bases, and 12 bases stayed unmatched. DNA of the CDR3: TGTGCCAGCAGCCGCCCGACAGGGATCCGGAACAATGAGCAGTTCTTC. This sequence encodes CASSRPTGIRNNEQFF.

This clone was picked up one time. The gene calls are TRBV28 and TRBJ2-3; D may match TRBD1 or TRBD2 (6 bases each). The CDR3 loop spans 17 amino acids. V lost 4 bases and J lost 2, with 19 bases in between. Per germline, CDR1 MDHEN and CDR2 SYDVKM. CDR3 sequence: CASSSSGTRTNTDTQYF. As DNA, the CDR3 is TGTGCCAGCAGTTCATCCGGGACAAGGACTAACACAGATACGCAGTATTTT.

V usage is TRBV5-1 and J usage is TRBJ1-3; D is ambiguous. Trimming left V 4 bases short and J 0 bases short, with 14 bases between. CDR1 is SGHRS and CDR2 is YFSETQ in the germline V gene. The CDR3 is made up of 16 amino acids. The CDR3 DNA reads TGCGCCAGCAGCGGTTGGGAGGAGGACTCTGGAAACACCATATATTTT. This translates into CASSGWEEDSGNTIYF.

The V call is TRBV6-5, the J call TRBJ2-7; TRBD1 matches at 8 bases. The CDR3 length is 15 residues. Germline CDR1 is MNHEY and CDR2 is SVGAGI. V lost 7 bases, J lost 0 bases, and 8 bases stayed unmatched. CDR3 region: CASIRSGQGSYEQYF. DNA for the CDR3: TGTGCCAGCATAAGGAGTGGACAGGGCTCCTACGAGCAGTACTTC.

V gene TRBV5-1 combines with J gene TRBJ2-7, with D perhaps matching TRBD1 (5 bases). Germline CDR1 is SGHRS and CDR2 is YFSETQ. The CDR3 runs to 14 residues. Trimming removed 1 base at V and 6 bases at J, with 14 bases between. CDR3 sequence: CASSLRDSRLEQYF. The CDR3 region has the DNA TGCGCCAGCAGCTTGCGCGACAGTCGGCTCGAGCAGTACTTC.

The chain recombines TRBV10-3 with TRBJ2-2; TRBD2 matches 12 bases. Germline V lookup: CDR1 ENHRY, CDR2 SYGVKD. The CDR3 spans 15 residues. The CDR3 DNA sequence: TGTGCAACGGGCGCTAGCGGGAGGGACACCGGGGAGCTGTTTTTT. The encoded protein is CATGASGRDTGELFF.